The rows below give T cell receptor beta chains drawn from one sample of a study of chemoradiotherapy in HPV16-positive cancers. Sequencing used immunoSEQ multiplex PCR; TCRdb keeps in-frame clones, though not all of them. The sample lists tens of thousands of clones, roughly 92% occurring once. The source material was blood, sampled from a patient who underwent chemoradiotherapy. The origin of the receptors is a human donor with HPV-associated anogenital cancer. Each CDR3 is given with its conserved first and last residue. The D gene is left open where the match is weak. The size of a clone is reported for some rows only, either as once, few or many, or as a class for expanded clones.

v_call	d_call	j_call	clone_size	cdr3_aa	cdr3_nt
TRBV4-1	TRBD2	TRBJ2-1	NA	CASSRLGLVYDEQFF	TGCGCCAGCAGCCGTTTGGGACTAGTATATGATGAGCAGTTCTTC
TRBV29-1	NA	TRBJ2-3	NA	CSVRGGDTQYF	TGCAGCGTGAGAGGGGGGGATACGCAGTATTTT
TRBV7-9	NA	TRBJ2-7	once	CASSLVGGNYEQYF	TGTGCCAGCAGCTTAGTGGGCGGAAACTACGAGCAGTACTTC
TRBV27	TRBD1	TRBJ1-5	NA	CASKGTGALYSNQPQHF	TGTGCCAGCAAGGGGACAGGGGCCCTCTATAGCAATCAGCCCCAGCATTTT
TRBV7-3	TRBD2	TRBJ2-3	NA	CASSLTTTSGGSTDTQYF	TGTGCCAGCAGCTTAACGACGACTAGCGGGGGAAGCACAGATACGCAGTATTTT
TRBV4-2	TRBD1	TRBJ1-1	NA	CASSQELGQGAIWVTEAFF	TGTGCCAGCAGCCAAGAGTTAGGACAGGGGGCGATTTGGGTCACTGAAGCTTTCTTT
TRBV7-9	NA	TRBJ1-2	NA	CASSGGRRGHYGYTF	TGTGCCAGCAGCGGTGGTCGGAGGGGTCACTATGGCTACACCTTC
TRBV2	NA	TRBJ2-3	NA	CASSLTRQGMVSDTQYF	TGTGCCAGCAGTCTTACCCGCCAGGGTATGGTATCAGATACGCAGTATTTT
TRBV7-2	TRBD2	TRBJ2-1	NA	CASSYPGTSGEQFF	TGTGCCAGCAGCTACCCCGGGACTAGCGGTGAGCAGTTCTTC
TRBV6-4	TRBD1	TRBJ1-1	once	CASRRIEGAGVNTEAFF	TGTGCCAGCCGAAGAATCGAGGGGGCCGGAGTGAACACTGAAGCTTTCTTT
TRBV6-1	NA	TRBJ1-2	once	CASFPSGKQANGYTF	TGTGCCAGCTTTCCGTCAGGGAAACAGGCGAATGGCTACACCTTC
TRBV7-3	TRBD2	TRBJ2-6	NA	CASSRRGFTGANVLTF	TGTGCCAGCAGCCGGCGGGGGTTTACTGGGGCCAACGTCCTGACTTTC
TRBV5-6	NA	TRBJ1-2	NA	CASSLRSGRRGYTF	TGTGCCAGCAGCCTACGTTCGGGCCGAAGGGGCTACACCTTC
TRBV6-1	NA	TRBJ2-6	NA	CASNEVGSGANVLTF	TGTGCCAGCAACGAGGTAGGGTCGGGGGCCAACGTCCTGACTTTC
TRBV25-1	NA	TRBJ2-7	NA	CASSEAGGSEQYF	TGTGCCAGCAGTGAGGCCGGTGGGTCCGAGCAGTACTTC
TRBV10-3	TRBD1	TRBJ1-6	NA	CAISATGSRVDSPLHF	TGTGCCATCAGTGCGACAGGGTCAAGAGTGGATTCACCCCTCCACTTT